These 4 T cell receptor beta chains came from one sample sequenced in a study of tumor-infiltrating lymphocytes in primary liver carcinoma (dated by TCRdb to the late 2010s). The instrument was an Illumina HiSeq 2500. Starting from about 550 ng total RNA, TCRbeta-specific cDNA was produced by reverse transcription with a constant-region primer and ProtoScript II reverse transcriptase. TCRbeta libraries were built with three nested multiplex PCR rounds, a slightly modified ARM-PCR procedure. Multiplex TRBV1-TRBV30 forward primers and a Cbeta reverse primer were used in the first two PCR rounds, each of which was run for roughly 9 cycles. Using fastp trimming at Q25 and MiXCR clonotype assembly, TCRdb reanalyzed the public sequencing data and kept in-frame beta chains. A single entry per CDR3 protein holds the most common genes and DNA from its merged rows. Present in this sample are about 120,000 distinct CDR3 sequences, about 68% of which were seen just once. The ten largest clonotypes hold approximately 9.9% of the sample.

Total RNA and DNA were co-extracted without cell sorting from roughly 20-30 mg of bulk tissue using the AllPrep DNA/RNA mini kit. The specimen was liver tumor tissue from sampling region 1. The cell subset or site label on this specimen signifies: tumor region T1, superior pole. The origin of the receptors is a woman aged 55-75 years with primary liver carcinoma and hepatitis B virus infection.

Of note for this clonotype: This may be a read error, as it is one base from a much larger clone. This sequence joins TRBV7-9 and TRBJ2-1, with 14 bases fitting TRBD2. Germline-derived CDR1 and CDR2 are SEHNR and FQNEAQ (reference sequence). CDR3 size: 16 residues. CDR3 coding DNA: TGTGACAGCAGCGGGACTAGCGGGAGCGCGTACAATGAGCAGTTCTTC. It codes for CDSSGTSGSAYNEQFF.

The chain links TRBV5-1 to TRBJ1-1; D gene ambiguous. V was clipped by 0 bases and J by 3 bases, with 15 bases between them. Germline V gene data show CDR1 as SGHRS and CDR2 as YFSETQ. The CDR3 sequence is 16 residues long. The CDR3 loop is CASSLAGIAGYTEAFF. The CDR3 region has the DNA TGCGCCAGCAGCTTGGCCGGGATAGCTGGGTACACTGAAGCTTTCTTT.

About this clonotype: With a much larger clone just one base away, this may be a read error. CDR3 sequence reads: CASSLSGRNRPGVNVLTF. CDR3 bases: TGTGCCAGCAGCTTAAGTGGCAGAAACCGACCTGGGGTCAACGTCCTGACTTTC. The chain carries TRBV7-3 and TRBJ2-6, with D unclear. The CDR3 has 18 residues. Germline V CDR1 and CDR2: SGHTA, FQGTGA.

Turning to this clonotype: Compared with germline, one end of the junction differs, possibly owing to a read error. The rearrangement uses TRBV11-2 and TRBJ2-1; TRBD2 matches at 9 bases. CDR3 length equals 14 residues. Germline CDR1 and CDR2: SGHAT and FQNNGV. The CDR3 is CAGSFLAGYNEQFF. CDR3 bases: TGTGCCGGCAGCTTCCTAGCGGGGTACAACGAGCAGTTCTTC.